Below are 4 T cell receptor beta chains sequenced from a single sample in a study of blood T cell repertoires in COVID-19. Assay used: immunoSEQ multiplex PCR; TCRdb lists only in-frame clones, some missing. The data hold more than 150,000 clones, with roughly 84% observed a single time. Sequences were obtained from peripheral blood. These receptors all stem from a woman in her sixties with acute or convalescent COVID-19.

The J gene is TRBJ1-1, the V gene TRBV11-2; 7 nucleotides line up with TRBD1. CDR1 is SGHAT and CDR2 is FQNNGV in the germline V gene. Germline trimming cut 6 bases from V and 1 base from J; bases unmatched to any gene: 11. The CDR3 loop spans 16 amino acids. This CDR3 reads CASSYGPGTANTEAFF. The CDR3, as DNA: TGTGCCAGCAGTTACGGGCCCGGGACAGCGAACACTGAAGCTTTCTTT.

The chain recombines TRBV7-2 with TRBJ1-2, with a possible D match to TRBD1 (5 bases). This CDR3 comprises 14 residues. Between the trimmed V and J ends, which lost 1 base and 0 bases, there was a span of 6 bases. Germline assignment: CDR1 SGHTA and CDR2 FQGNSA. CDR3 protein: CASSLDRTNYGYTF. The CDR3 DNA sequence: TGTGCCAGCAGCTTAGACAGGACTAACTATGGCTACACCTTC.

J is TRBJ2-1 and V is TRBV7-9; D gene uncertain. Germline-derived CDR1 and CDR2 are SEHNR and FQNEAQ (reference sequence). The CDR3 is 13 amino acids. The ends were cut back, 1 base at V and 3 bases at J, with 4 bases in the middle. CDR3 loop: CASSLGSYNEQFF. The CDR3 bases are TGTGCCAGCAGCTTAGGTAGCTACAATGAGCAGTTCTTC.

The rearrangement joins TRBV5-1 to TRBJ1-1; no definite D call. Looked up from germline, CDR1 is SGHRS and CDR2 is YFSETQ. The V end lost 0 bases, the J end lost 1 base, and 7 bases lay between the germline ends. The CDR3 extends over 14 amino acids. The CDR3 is CASSLAGENTEAFF. CDR3 nucleotide sequence: TGCGCCAGCAGCTTGGCCGGAGAGAACACTGAAGCTTTCTTT.